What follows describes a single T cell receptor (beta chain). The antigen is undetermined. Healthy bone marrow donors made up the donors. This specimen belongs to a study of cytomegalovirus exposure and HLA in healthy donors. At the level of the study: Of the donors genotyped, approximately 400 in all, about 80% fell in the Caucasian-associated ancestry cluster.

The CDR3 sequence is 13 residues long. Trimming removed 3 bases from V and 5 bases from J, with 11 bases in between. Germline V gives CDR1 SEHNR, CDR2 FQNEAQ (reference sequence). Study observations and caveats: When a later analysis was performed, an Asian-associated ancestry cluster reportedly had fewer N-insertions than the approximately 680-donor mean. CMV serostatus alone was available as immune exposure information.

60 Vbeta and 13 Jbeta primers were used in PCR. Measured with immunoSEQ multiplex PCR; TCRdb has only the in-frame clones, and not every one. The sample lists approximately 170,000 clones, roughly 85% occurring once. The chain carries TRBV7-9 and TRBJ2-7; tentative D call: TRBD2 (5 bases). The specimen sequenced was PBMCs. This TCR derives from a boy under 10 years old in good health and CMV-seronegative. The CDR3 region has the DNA TGTGCCAGCAGCTTGGGAGCTAGAAACGAGCAGTACTTC. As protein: CASSLGARNEQYF.